These 16 T cell receptor beta chains came from one sample sequenced in a study of CD8 T cells in Susac syndrome. Reverse transcription of about 0.5 to 1 ug RNA was carried out with random hexamers. TCRdb passed the immunoSEQ multiplex PCR reads through MiXCR, listing each CDR3 protein once. The sample shows approximately 74,000 distinct CDR3 sequences, roughly 94% of them seen only once. Sequenced sample: CD8+ T cells from PBMCs. The receptors were gathered from a human donor with Susac syndrome.

This clonotype was seen just once. The V gene is TRBV7-9, the J gene TRBJ2-3, with unresolved D. Trimming stripped 1 base from V and 0 bases from J, with 11 bases between. The CDR3 totals 16 residues. From germline, CDR1 is SEHNR and CDR2 FQNEAQ (reference sequence). DNA for the CDR3: TGTGCCAGCAGCTTAGACAGAGACTCTAGCACAGATACGCAGTATTTT. It translates to CASSLDRDSSTDTQYF. The full variable domain, its missing parts supplied by reference TRBV7-9 and TRBJ2-3, is DTGVSQNPRHKITKRGQNVTFRCDPISEHNRLYWYRQTLGQGPEFLTYFQNEAQLEKSRLLSDRFSAERPKGSFSTLEIQRTEQGDSAMYLCASSLDRDSSTDTQYFGPGTRLTVL.

The CDR3 region is CASSFRLADTDTQYF. The CDR3 region has the DNA TGCGCCAGCAGCTTCAGACTAGCCGACACAGATACGCAGTATTTT. The chain has TRBV5-1 and TRBJ2-3; 7 bases are shared with TRBD2. Germline assignment: CDR1 SGHRS and CDR2 YFSETQ. The V gene end was trimmed by 2 bases and the J gene end by 2 bases; junction bases not matched to a gene: 5. The CDR3 is made up of 15 amino acids.

This chain uses TRBV4-3 with TRBJ2-7, with 10 positions matching TRBD1. CDR1 is LGHNA, CDR2 YSLEER, per germline. With 4 bases clipped from V and 3 bases from J, the junction kept 3 bases outside the gene matches. This CDR3 is 14 amino acids long. The CDR3 here is CASSPGQGVYEQYF. The CDR3 DNA reads as TGCGCCAGCAGCCCCGGACAGGGGGTCTACGAGCAGTACTTC.

The chain combines TRBV2 with TRBJ1-5; D not resolved. Trimming took off 6 bases at V and 0 bases at J, with 9 bases between the two ends. There are 14 residues in the CDR3. Germline values: CDR1 SNHLY, CDR2 FYNNEI. CDR3 in DNA: TGTGCCAGCAGAGCAGATTATAGCAATCAGCCCCAGCATTTT. As protein: CASRADYSNQPQHF.

The chain links TRBV29-1 to TRBJ2-7; the D gene is possibly TRBD2 (6 bases). Trimming stripped 7 bases from V and 4 bases from J, with 14 bases between. Germline CDR1 SQVTM, CDR2 ANQGSEA. The CDR3 runs 12 residues. CDR3 coding DNA: TGCAGCGGGGGACTCCTTGGGTACGAGCAGTACTTC. Translation: CSGGLLGYEQYF.

This chain links TRBV6-2 or TRBV6-3 with TRBJ1-1; D remains ambiguous. The germline gives CDR1 MNHEY, CDR2 SVGEGT. The CDR3 has 14 residues. V lost 1 base and J lost 1, with 7 bases in between. CDR3 DNA: TGTGCCAGCAGTTACTTCGGTACGAACACTGAAGCTTTCTTT. Its translation: CASSYFGTNTEAFF.

In this sample, this clonotype turned up once. The chain uses TRBV6-2 or TRBV6-3 and TRBJ1-1; D unclear. The CDR3 consists of 15 residues. V lost 6 bases to trimming and J lost 7 bases, with 21 bases between them. CDR1 is MNHEY and CDR2 is SVGEGT in the germline V gene. The CDR3, as DNA: TGTGCCAGCAGCCCGGTGAAGTACGATAAGGGTGAAGCTTTCTTT. Its protein product is CASSPVKYDKGEAFF.

The rearrangement joins TRBV27 to TRBJ2-1; 7 bases are a match to TRBD1. CDR1 MNHEY and CDR2 SMNVEV come from the germline V gene (reference sequence). V dropped 6 bases and J dropped 8; count of bases not matched to a gene: 7. The CDR3 contains 13 residues. CDR3 in DNA: TGTGCCAGCAGCTTGGACAGGTACCATGAGCAGTTCTTC. Residues: CASSLDRYHEQFF.

This rearrangement joins TRBV13 to TRBJ2-7; D not resolved. The V end lost 2 bases, the J end lost 5 bases, and 16 bases lay between the germline ends. CDR3 length: 15 amino acids. Germline V lookup: CDR1 PRHDT, CDR2 FYEKMQ (reference sequence). The DNA of the CDR3 is TGTGCCAGCAGCTTAACATCCTCATTAGGGAACGAGCAGTACTTC. It translates to CASSLTSSLGNEQYF.

The V call is TRBV7-9, the J call TRBJ2-6, with D hard to call. V shed 5 bases and J shed 2 bases, with 10 bases lying between them. This CDR3 comprises 15 residues. CDR1 is SEHNR and CDR2 is FQNEAQ in the germline V gene (reference sequence). CDR3: CASSRWQTGANVLTF. CDR3 nucleotide sequence: TGTGCCAGCAGCCGATGGCAGACTGGGGCCAACGTCCTGACTTTC.

V is TRBV19 and J is TRBJ2-1, with TRBD2 matching over 13 bases. This CDR3 is 16 amino acids long. Trimming removed 5 bases from V and 7 bases from J; junction bases left unmatched: 8. CDR1 is LNHDA and CDR2 is SQIVND in the germline V gene (reference sequence). The DNA of the CDR3 is TGTGCCAGTAGTCAAGGACTAGCGGGGGCCACTAATGAGCAGTTCTTC. It translates to CASSQGLAGATNEQFF.

Written as DNA, the CDR3 is TGTGCCAGCAGCTTGAACCCAGATAATTCACCCCTCCACTTT. Its translation: CASSLNPDNSPLHF. The chain is built from TRBV7-9 and TRBJ1-6; D ambiguous. This CDR3 contains 14 residues. The ends were cut back, 3 bases at V and 5 bases at J, with 8 bases in the middle. The V gene's germline CDR1 is SEHNR and CDR2 FQNEAQ (reference sequence).

The V and J genes are TRBV3-1 and TRBJ2-7; 9 nucleotides align to TRBD1. The CDR3 is 15 residues long. The trim removed 6 bases at V and 3 bases at J, leaving 9 bases unmatched. In germline, CDR1 is LGHDT, CDR2 YNNKEL (reference sequence). CDR3 nucleotide sequence: TGTGCCAGCAGTCCCGGGACAGGGCATATCTACGAGCAGTACTTC. This translates into CASSPGTGHIYEQYF.

The gene calls are TRBV4-2 and TRBJ2-7; D uncertain. Germline V CDR1 and CDR2: LGHNA, YNFKEQ. The CDR3 is 15 residues long. Deletions cut 0 bases from V and 3 bases from J, with 12 bases between. This chain's CDR3 is CASSQERADGYEQYF. DNA of the CDR3: TGTGCCAGCAGCCAAGAACGAGCCGACGGCTACGAGCAGTACTTC.

This clonotype was picked up one time. The rearrangement links TRBV7-8 to TRBJ2-7, with D maybe TRBD2 (6 bases). Per germline, CDR1 SGHVS and CDR2 FQNEAQ. This CDR3 is 13 amino acids long. Trimming removed 1 base from V and 7 bases from J, with 11 bases in between. The CDR3 region is CASSLVREREQYF. The CDR3 DNA reads as TGTGCCAGCAGCTTAGTGCGGGAAAGGGAGCAGTACTTC.

This chain links TRBV7-8 with TRBJ1-1; D gene unclear. Per the germline V gene, CDR1 is SGHVS and CDR2 is FQNEAQ. Trimming removed 1 base from V and 0 bases from J, with 15 bases in between. The CDR3 covers 17 residues. CDR3 loop: CASSLEIRHIVNTEAFF. For the CDR3, the DNA is TGTGCCAGCAGCTTAGAAATTAGACATATTGTGAACACTGAAGCTTTCTTT.